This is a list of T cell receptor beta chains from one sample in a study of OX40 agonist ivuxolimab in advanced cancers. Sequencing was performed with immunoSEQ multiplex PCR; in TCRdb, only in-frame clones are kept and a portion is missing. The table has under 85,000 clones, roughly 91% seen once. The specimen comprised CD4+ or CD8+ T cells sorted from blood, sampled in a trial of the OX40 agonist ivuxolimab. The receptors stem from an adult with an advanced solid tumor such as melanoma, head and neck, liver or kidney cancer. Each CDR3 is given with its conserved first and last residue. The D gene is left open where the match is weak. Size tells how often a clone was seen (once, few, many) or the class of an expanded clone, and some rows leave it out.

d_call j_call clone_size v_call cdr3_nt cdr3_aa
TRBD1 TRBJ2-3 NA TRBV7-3 TGTGCCAGCAGCTTTCGACAGGGTGGTACAGATACGCAGTATTTT CASSFRQGGTDTQYF
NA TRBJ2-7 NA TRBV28 TGTGCCAGCAGTTTGCGGCCGGACGAGCAGTACTTC CASSLRPDEQYF
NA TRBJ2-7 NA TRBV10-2 TGCGCCAGCAGTGTCGGATCCTACGAGCAGTACTTC CASSVGSYEQYF
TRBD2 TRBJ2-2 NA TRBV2 TGTGCCAGCAGTGACCTGGGACTAGCGGAGGACTCCACCGGGGAGCTGTTTTTT CASSDLGLAEDSTGELFF
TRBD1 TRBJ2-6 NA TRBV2 TGTGCCAGCGCGATTCGGACAGGGATTGGGGCCAACGTCCTGACTTTC CASAIRTGIGANVLTF
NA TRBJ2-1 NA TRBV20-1 TGCAGTGCCTTTGACGGGAGAGGGCAGTTCTTC CSAFDGRGQFF
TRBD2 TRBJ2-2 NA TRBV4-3 TGCGCCAGCAGCCAAGACCATAGCGGGACGAACACCGGGGAGCTGTTTTTT CASSQDHSGTNTGELFF
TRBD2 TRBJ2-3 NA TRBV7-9 TGTGCCAGCAGCTTAGCGCTTGTAACTAGCGGGAGTTATGATACGCAGTATTTT CASSLALVTSGSYDTQYF
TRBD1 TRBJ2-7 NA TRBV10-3 TGTGCCATCCGGACAGGGAGCTACGAGCAGTACTTC CAIRTGSYEQYF
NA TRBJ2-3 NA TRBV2 TGTGCCAGCAGTGAACTATCAACTAGCACAGATACGCAGTATTTT CASSELSTSTDTQYF
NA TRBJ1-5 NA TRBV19 TGTGCCAGTAGTATCACTCGAGGCCAGCCCCAGCATTTT CASSITRGQPQHF
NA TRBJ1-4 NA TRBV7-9 TGTGCCAGCAGGAGCGTCGGCCGGACAGCGGATGAAAAACTGTTTTTT CASRSVGRTADEKLFF
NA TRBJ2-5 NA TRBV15 TGTGCCACCAGCAGCAGCTTGGGACCGCAAGAGACCCAGTACTTC CATSSSLGPQETQYF
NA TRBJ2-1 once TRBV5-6 TGTGCCAGCACCGCCGGGCCGAGCTCCTACAATGAGCAGTTCTTC CASTAGPSSYNEQFF
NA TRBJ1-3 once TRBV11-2 TGTGCCAGCAGCTTAGTTTCACTGGGTGACCAGATCCCTGGAAACACCATATATTTT CASSLVSLGDQIPGNTIYF
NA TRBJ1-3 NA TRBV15 TGTGCCACCAGCAATGGAGGCTCCTCTGGAAACACCATATATTTT CATSNGGSSGNTIYF
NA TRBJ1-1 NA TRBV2 TGTGCCAGCAGATCGGTTGGATCCGCTTTTTGGACTGAAGCTTTCTTT CASRSVGSAFWTEAFF
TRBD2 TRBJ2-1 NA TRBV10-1 TGCGCCAGCAGTGGGGGACTAGACAATGAGCAGTTCTTC CASSGGLDNEQFF
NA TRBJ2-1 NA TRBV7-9 TGTGCCAGCAGCCCGAAAACGGGCAGTTACAATGAGCAGTTCTTC CASSPKTGSYNEQFF
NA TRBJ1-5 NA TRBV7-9 TGTGCCAGCAGCTTTAATAGTCCGAATCAGCCCCAGCATTTT CASSFNSPNQPQHF
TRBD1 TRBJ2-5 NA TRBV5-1 TGCGCCAGCAGCAGGGCAGGGCAGGGGGCTAGGGAGACCCAGTACTTC CASSRAGQGARETQYF
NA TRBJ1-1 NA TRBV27 TGTGCCAGCAGTTTAACTTATAGGACTGAAGCTTTCTTT CASSLTYRTEAFF
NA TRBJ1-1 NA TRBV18 TGTGCCAGCTCACCTGGGAGGTCGGGCACTGAAGCTTTCTTT CASSPGRSGTEAFF
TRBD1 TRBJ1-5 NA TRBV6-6 TGTGCCAGCAGTCCCGGACAGGGAAGCAATCAGCCCCAGCATTTT CASSPGQGSNQPQHF
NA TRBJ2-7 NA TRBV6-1 TGTGCCAGCAGTGAAGGCGCAGGGAGCTCCTACGAGCAGTACTTC CASSEGAGSSYEQYF
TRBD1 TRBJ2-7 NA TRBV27 TGTGCCAGCAGTTTATCAGACAGGGAGACTTACGAGCAGTACTTC CASSLSDRETYEQYF
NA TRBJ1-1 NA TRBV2 TGTGCCAGCAGGGGGGATGAGGGGTCAGCTCGTACTTTCTTT CASRGDEGSARTFF
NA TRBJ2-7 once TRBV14 TGTGCCAGCAGCCAAGTTAAGTCCGAGCAGTACTTC CASSQVKSEQYF
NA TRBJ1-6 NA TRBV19 TGTGCCAGTAGTCCCCGGGGATCCAATTCACCCCTCCACTTT CASSPRGSNSPLHF
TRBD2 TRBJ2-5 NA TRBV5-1 TGCGCCAGCACCACGGGCGGGAGGGGCCAAGAGACCCAGTACTTC CASTTGGRGQETQYF
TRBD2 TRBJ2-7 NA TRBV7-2 TGTGCCAGCAGCCTAACTAGCGGAGACTACGAGCAGTACTTC CASSLTSGDYEQYF
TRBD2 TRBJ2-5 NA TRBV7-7 TGTGCCAGCTCAAGCGGGAGTTGGTCTGAGACCCAGTACTTC CASSSGSWSETQYF
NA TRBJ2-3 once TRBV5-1 TGCGCCAGCAGCGGGGCGCTAGGGACAGATACGCAGTATTTT CASSGALGTDTQYF
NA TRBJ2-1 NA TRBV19 TGTGCCAGTAGTACACGACAACTACGGCATGAGCAGTTCTTC CASSTRQLRHEQFF
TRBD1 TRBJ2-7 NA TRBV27 TGTGCCACCATGCCGAGACAGGGGGCAACCGAGCAGTACTTC CATMPRQGATEQYF
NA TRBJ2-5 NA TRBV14 TGTGCCAGCAGCCTAGCGGTCCAGGAGACCCAGTACTTC CASSLAVQETQYF
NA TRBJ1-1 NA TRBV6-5 TGTGCCAGCAGTCCGGCCGTACACCTAACTGAAGCTTTCTTT CASSPAVHLTEAFF
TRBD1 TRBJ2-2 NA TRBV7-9 TGTGCCAGCAGCTCTAGGGACAGGGGGAACACCGGGGAGCTGTTTTTT CASSSRDRGNTGELFF
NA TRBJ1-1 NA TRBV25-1 TGTGCCAGCAGTGACATGAAAGGGAATCCCAAGGGCGCTGAAGCTTTCTTT CASSDMKGNPKGAEAFF
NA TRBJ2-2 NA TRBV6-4 TGTGCCAGCAGAACTCCTAACACCGGGGAGCTGTTTTTT CASRTPNTGELFF
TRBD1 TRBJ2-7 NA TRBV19 TGTGCCAGTAGAGATAGGGACAGCTCCTACGAGCAGTACTTC CASRDRDSSYEQYF
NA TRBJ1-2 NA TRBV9 TGTGCCAGCAGCGTAGCTAACCAGGGAGAAATAGGTGGCTACACCTTC CASSVANQGEIGGYTF